This TCR beta chain was obtained from a study of cytomegalovirus exposure and HLA in healthy donors. This clone showed up just a few times. In the PCR, 60 Vbeta and 13 Jbeta primers were used. Produced via immunoSEQ multiplex PCR; TCRdb's table is partial and in-frame only. The sample lists roughly 200,000 clones; approximately 90% were seen once. V dropped 2 bases and J dropped 1; count of bases not matched to a gene: 5. From germline, CDR1 is LGHNA and CDR2 YNFKEQ. This CDR3 contains 15 residues. This chain links TRBV4-2 with TRBJ2-7, with TRBD1 matching over 7 bases. Sequenced material: PBMCs. The sequence came from a woman younger than 30 in good health and CMV-seronegative. The CDR3 sequence: CASSQTRTGSYEQYF. The CDR3 DNA reads TGTGCCAGCAGCCAAACACGGACAGGTTCCTACGAGCAGTACTTC.